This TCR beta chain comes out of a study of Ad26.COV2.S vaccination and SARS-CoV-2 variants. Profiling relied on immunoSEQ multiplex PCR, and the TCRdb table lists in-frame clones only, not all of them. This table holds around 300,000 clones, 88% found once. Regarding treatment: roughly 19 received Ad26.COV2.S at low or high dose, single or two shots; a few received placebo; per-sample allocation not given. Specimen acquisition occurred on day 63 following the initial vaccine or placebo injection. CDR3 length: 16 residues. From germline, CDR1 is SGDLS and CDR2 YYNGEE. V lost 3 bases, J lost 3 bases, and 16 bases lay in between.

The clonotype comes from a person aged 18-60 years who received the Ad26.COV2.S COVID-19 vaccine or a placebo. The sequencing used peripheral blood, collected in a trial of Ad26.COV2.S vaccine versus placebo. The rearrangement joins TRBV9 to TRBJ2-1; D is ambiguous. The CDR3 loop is CASSADPSANYNEQFF. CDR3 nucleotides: TGTGCCAGCAGCGCCGACCCCAGCGCAAACTACAATGAGCAGTTCTTC.